This TCR beta chain was retrieved from a study of T cell repertoires in cytomegalovirus infection. Whole-study context: Evidence of both CMV infection and a matching HLA type came from public TCR beta signatures. Study-wide results and caveats: Dominating the ex vivo response were TCR beta clonotypes that were CMV-specific and HLA-C-restricted.

The CDR3 sequence is 14 residues long. Germline lookup yields CDR1 MGHDK and CDR2 SYGVNS. Trimming at V came to 7 bases and at J to 5 bases, leaving 5 bases not matched to a gene. One entry per CDR3 protein results from TCRdb running MiXCR on the reads. The repertoire includes about 260,000 distinct CDR3 sequences, 8% to 9.5% of them detected once, and approximately 16% sits in the top ten. This clonotype was picked up many times. The antigen remains unidentified. The chain links TRBV25-1 to TRBJ2-2, with 9 bases identical to TRBD1. The sample taken for sequencing was PBMCs. The origin of this receptor is a human donor in good health (CMV status not recorded). Some clones in this sample may be carry-over from other donors' samples. The chain's CDR3 is CASTNRGPTGELFF. The CDR3 nucleotides are TGTGCCAGCACTAACAGGGGGCCAACCGGGGAGCTGTTTTTT.